The clone carrying this TCR beta chain was counted at least ten times. Antigen unknown. This sample is part of a study of early T cells in non-severe SARS-CoV-2 infection. Overall study: With bulk RNA from unsorted whole blood as input, sequencing yielded unpaired chains.

cDNA molecules, individually, were tagged with unique molecular identifiers. Each CDR3 protein gets one entry after TCRdb re-called the 5' RACE reads with MiXCR. Seen here are tens of thousands of distinct CDR3 sequences, around a tenth observed once, and the top ten hold about 6%. Broader study findings: The VDJdb matching leaned toward anti-spike CD8 responses and overlooked private and CD4 specificities.

The CDR3 extends over 13 amino acids. Germline V gives CDR1 SGHVS, CDR2 FNYEAQ. The V end lost 3 bases, the J end lost 5 bases, and 10 bases lay between the germline ends. Material for sequencing was whole blood. The chain has TRBV7-6 and TRBJ2-5, with D perhaps being TRBD1 or TRBD2 (5 bases each). The origin of this receptor is an adult who was a healthcare worker with PCR-confirmed SARS-CoV-2 infection or an uninfected control (not recorded which). CDR3 in amino acids: CASSFPGTETQYF. The CDR3 nucleotides read TGTGCCAGCAGCTTTCCGGGGACGGAGACCCAGTACTTC.